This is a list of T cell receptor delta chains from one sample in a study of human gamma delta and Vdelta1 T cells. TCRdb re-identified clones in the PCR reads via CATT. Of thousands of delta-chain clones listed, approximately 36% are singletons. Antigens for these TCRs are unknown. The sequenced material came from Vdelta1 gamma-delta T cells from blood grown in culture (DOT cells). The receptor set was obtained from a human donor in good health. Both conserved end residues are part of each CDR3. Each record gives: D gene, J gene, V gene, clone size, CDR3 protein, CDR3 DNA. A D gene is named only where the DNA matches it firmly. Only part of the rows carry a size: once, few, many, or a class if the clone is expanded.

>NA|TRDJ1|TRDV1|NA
CALGELLPGLYTDKLIF
TGTGCTCTTGGGGAACTCCTACCGGGCCTCTACACCGATAAACTCATCTTT
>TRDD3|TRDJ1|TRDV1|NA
CALGECDTAMKGDIENKLIF
TGTGCTCTTGGGGAATGCGATACTGCTATGAAGGGGGATATTGAGAATAAACTCATCTTT
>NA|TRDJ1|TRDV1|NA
CALGELRYWTNVDKLIF
TGTGCTCTTGGGGAACTACGGTACTGGACGAACGTCGATAAACTCATCTTT
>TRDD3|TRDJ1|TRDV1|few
CALGEKVGEGSYTDKLIF
TGTGCTCTTGGGGAAAAGGTGGGGGAAGGGTCGTACACCGATAAACTCATCTTT
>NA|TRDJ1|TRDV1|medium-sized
CALGELGIFRSGYTDKLIF
TGTGCTCTTGGGGAACTAGGTATCTTCCGCTCGGGGTACACCGATAAACTCATCTTT
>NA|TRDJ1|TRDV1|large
CALGGLPYAYNYGKLIF
TGTGCTCTTGGGGGGCTACCATACGCATATAATTATGGTAAACTCATCTTT
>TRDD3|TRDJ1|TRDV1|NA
CALGIQAAGYWGTFLSAALYTDKLIF
TGTGCTCTTGGGATACAGGCGGCCGGTTACTGGGGGACCTTTCTCTCTGCCGCTTTGTACACCGATAAACTCATCTTT
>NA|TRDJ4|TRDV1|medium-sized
CALGELPFAWGSRPLIF
TGTGCTCTTGGGGAGCTCCCTTTTGCCTGGGGATCCAGACCCCTGATCTTT
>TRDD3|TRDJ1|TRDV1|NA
CALGKSPGPLVTGGYGPDKLIF
TGTGCTCTTGGGAAGAGTCCAGGGCCGCTAGTTACTGGGGGATACGGTCCCGATAAACTCATCTTT
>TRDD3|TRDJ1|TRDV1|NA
CALGEGHWGSDKLIF
TGTGCTCTTGGGGAAGGTCACTGGGGATCCGATAAACTCATCTTT
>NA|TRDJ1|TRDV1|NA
CALGPPLVMYTDKLIF
TGTGCTCTTGGGCCGCCGCTGGTAATGTACACCGATAAACTCATCTTT
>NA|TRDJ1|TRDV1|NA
CALGESNHDKLIF
TGTGCTCTTGGGGAATCCAATCACGATAAACTCATCTTT
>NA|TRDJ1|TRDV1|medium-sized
CALGGRSSYYSWGIDKLIF
TGTGCTCTTGGGGGAAGATCTTCCTACTATAGCTGGGGGATCGATAAACTCATCTTT
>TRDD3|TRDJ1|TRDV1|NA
CALGETQYWGIRGYTDKLIF
TGTGCTCTTGGGGAAACTCAGTACTGGGGGATACGGGGTTACACCGATAAACTCATCTTT
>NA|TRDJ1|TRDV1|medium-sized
CALGELTSPYKIPSYTDKLIF
TGTGCTCTTGGGGAACTTACTTCTCCTTATAAGATCCCCTCCTACACCGATAAACTCATCTTT
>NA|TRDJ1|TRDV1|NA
CALGVRLLGLLTHKLIF
TGTGCTCTTGGGGTAAGGCTACTCGGCCTCCTGACTCATAAACTCATCTTT
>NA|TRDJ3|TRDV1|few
CALGDPLLQGGLSSWDTRQMFF
TGTGCTCTTGGGGATCCACTTCTTCAGGGGGGACTCAGCTCCTGGGACACCCGACAGATGTTTTTC
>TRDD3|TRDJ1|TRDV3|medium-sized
CAFYSTGAYTDKLIF
TGTGCCTTTTATTCGACTGGGGCCTACACCGATAAACTCATCTTT
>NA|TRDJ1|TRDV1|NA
CALGEPSPLQNRLGEADKLIF
TGTGCTCTTGGGGAACCGTCTCCTCTCCAGAACCGTCTGGGAGAAGCCGATAAACTCATCTTT
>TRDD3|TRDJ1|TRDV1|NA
CALGELSSYWGTRYTDKLIF
TGTGCTCTTGGGGAACTATCGTCCTACTGGGGGACCCGGTACACCGATAAACTCATCTTT
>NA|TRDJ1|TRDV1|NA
CALGELNFLRTGGYTDKLIF
TGTGCTCTTGGGGAATTAAATTTCCTACGGACTGGGGGGTACACCGATAAACTCATCTTT
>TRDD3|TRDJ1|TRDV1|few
CALGDKLRTGGSLIF
TGTGCTCTTGGGGACAAACTACGAACTGGGGGATCACTCATCTTT
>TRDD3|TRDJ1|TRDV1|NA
CALGELGPNWGIPDKLIF
TGTGCTCTTGGGGAACTGGGTCCGAACTGGGGGATACCCGATAAACTCATCTTT
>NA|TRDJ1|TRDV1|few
CALGEPLPGDEGDKLIF
TGTGCTCTTGGGGAACCTTTGCCCGGGGATGAAGGCGATAAACTCATCTTT
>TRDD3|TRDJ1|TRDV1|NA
CALLLLGGGSKGFRYTDKLIF
TGTGCTCTTCTCCTTTTGGGAGGGGGATCCAAGGGGTTCCGGTACACCGATAAACTCATCTTT
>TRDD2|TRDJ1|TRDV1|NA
CALGELVPTGVGPRVTDKLIF
TGTGCTCTTGGGGAACTTGTTCCTACGGGAGTGGGGCCGAGAGTCACCGATAAACTCATCTTT
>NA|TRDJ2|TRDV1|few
CALGDHKWVRDPRGVQLFF
TGTGCTCTTGGGGATCATAAGTGGGTGCGGGACCCTCGGGGAGTACAACTCTTCTTT
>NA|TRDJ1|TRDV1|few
CALGESIWRDKLIF
TGTGCTCTTGGGGAATCCATCTGGAGGGATAAACTCATCTTT
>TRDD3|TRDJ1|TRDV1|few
CALGELILRFGDTTTDKLIF
TGTGCTCTTGGGGAACTTATCCTACGATTCGGGGATACGACGACCGATAAACTCATCTTT
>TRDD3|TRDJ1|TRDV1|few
CALGEKYAEYWGIRDKLIF
TGTGCTCTTGGGGAAAAATACGCGGAGTACTGGGGGATACGCGATAAACTCATCTTT
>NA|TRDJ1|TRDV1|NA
CALGEDIPTLLGATGTDKLIF
TGTGCTCTTGGGGAAGATATTCCTACATTACTGGGGGCAACAGGCACCGATAAACTCATCTTT
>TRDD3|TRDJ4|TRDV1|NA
CALGEIDWGRRPSRPLIF
TGTGCTCTTGGGGAAATCGACTGGGGACGTCGCCCATCCAGACCCCTGATCTTT
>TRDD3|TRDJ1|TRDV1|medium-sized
CALGERLPFYWGIRNDTDKLIF
TGTGCTCTTGGGGAACGTCTTCCCTTCTACTGGGGGATACGAAATGACACCGATAAACTCATCTTT
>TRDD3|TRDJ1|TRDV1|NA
CALGEGPFFPRTVLGSTDKLIF
TGTGCTCTTGGGGAGGGGCCCTTTTTCCCTAGAACCGTACTGGGGTCGACCGATAAACTCATCTTT
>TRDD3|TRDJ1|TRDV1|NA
CALGELSLSVLGDTPLGLIF
TGTGCTCTTGGGGAACTGAGCCTCTCCGTACTGGGGGATACTCCCTTGGGACTCATCTTT
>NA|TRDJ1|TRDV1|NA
CALGKPSVLGTDKLIF
TGTGCTCTTGGGAAACCTTCCGTACTGGGCACCGATAAACTCATCTTT
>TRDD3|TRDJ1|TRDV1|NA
CALGELRDWGIRTDKLIF
TGTGCTCTTGGGGAGCTACGCGACTGGGGGATTAGGACCGATAAACTCATCTTT
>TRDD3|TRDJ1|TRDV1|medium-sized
CALGDLGPSGRLGDHTDKLIF
TGTGCTCTTGGGGACCTAGGACCAAGTGGGCGTCTGGGGGATCACACCGATAAACTCATCTTT
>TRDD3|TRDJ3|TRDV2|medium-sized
CACDILGARDTRQMFF
TGTGCCTGTGACATACTGGGGGCCCGAGACACCCGACAGATGTTTTTC
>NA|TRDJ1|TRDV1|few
CALGGVLSFPWDTDKLIF
TGTGCTCTTGGGGGGGTCCTTTCCTTCCCTTGGGACACCGATAAACTCATCTTT
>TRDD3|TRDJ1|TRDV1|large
CALGEVSLFGGIRIDKLIF
TGTGCTCTTGGGGAAGTATCCCTTTTCGGGGGGATACGGATCGATAAACTCATCTTT
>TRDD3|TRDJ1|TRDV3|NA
CAYGPTPRGIASMGDKLIF
TGTGCCTATGGCCCTACACCTCGGGGGATTGCGAGCATGGGGGATAAACTCATCTTT
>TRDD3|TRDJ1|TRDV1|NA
CALGESSVLGDTDKLIF
TGTGCTCTTGGGGAATCTTCTGTACTGGGGGACACCGATAAACTCATCTTT
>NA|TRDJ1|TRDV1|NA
CALGVPSPSYSGIHQYTDKLIF
TGTGCTCTTGGGGTACCTTCGCCTTCCTACTCGGGGATACACCAGTACACCGATAAACTCATCTTT
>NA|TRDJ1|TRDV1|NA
CALGDSAFTWGKTDKLIF
TGTGCTCTTGGGGACTCTGCCTTTACTTGGGGAAAGACCGATAAACTCATCTTT
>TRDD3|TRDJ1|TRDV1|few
CALGEFSGGYDVLYTDKLIF
TGTGCTCTTGGGGAATTTAGTGGGGGATACGACGTCCTGTACACCGATAAACTCATCTTT
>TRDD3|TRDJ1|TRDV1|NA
CALGEILTWGIRGDINTDKLIF
TGTGCTCTTGGGGAAATCCTGACGTGGGGGATACGAGGGGACATCAACACCGATAAACTCATCTTT
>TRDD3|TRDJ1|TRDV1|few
CALGERSPLVGVVGGGYFPGTDKLIF
TGTGCTCTTGGGGAACGATCCCCCCTAGTGGGGGTAGTAGGAGGGGGATACTTCCCAGGCACCGATAAACTCATCTTT
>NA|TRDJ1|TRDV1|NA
CALGAPSYERGNKLIF
TGTGCTCTTGGGGCCCCCAGCTATGAGAGAGGTAATAAACTCATCTTT
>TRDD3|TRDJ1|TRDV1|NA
CALGELSLPVLGDTGPYTDKLIF
TGTGCTCTTGGGGAACTATCCCTACCGGTCCTGGGGGATACGGGGCCGTACACCGATAAACTCATCTTT
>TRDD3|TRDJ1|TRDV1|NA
CALGELRNSRHWGHTDKLIF
TGTGCTCTTGGGGAACTCCGGAACTCCAGGCACTGGGGGCACACCGATAAACTCATCTTT
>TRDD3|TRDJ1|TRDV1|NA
CALGTTGGFRVTDKLIF
TGTGCTCTTGGGACAACTGGGGGATTCAGGGTCACCGATAAACTCATCTTT
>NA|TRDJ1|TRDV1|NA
CALGEKDGVWRRDTDKLIF
TGTGCTCTTGGGGAAAAGGACGGGGTCTGGAGAAGAGACACCGATAAACTCATCTTT